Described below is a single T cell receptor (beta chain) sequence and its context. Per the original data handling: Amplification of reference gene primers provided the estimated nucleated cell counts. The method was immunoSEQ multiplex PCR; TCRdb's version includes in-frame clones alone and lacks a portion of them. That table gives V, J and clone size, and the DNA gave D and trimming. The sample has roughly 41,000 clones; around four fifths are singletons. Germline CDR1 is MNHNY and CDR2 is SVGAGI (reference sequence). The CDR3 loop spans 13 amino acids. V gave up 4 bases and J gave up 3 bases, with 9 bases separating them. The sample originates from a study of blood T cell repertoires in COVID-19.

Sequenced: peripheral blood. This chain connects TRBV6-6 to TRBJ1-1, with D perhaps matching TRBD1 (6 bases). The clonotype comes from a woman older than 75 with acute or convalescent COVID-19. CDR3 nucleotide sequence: TGTGCCAGCAGTTCTACAGGGTACACTGAAGCTTTCTTT. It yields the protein CASSSTGYTEAFF.